The entry that follows covers one T cell receptor beta chain sequence. What it binds is not known. This sample stems from a study of cytomegalovirus exposure and HLA in healthy donors. Study-wide findings and caveats: Researchers reportedly found TCR beta sequences accurately predicted most subjects' HLA-A and HLA-B alleles.

The study ran its PCR with 60 Vbeta and 13 Jbeta primers. The method was immunoSEQ multiplex PCR; TCRdb's version includes in-frame clones alone and lacks a portion of them. The table lists 110,000 to 150,000 clones, roughly 80% of them singletons, with about 1.8% in the top ten. Trimming cost V 5 bases and J 8 bases, with 15 bases left between them. CDR3 length: 13 residues. CDR1 is KGHSH and CDR2 is LQKENI in the germline V gene. Source material: PBMCs. The chain recombines TRBV18 with TRBJ2-5, with a weak D call TRBD2 (5 bases). The receptor was derived from a woman between 40 and 50 years old in good health and CMV-seronegative. For the CDR3, the DNA is TGTGCCAGCTCATCTGGTCCACGGGAAACCCAGTACTTC. This codes for CASSSGPRETQYF.